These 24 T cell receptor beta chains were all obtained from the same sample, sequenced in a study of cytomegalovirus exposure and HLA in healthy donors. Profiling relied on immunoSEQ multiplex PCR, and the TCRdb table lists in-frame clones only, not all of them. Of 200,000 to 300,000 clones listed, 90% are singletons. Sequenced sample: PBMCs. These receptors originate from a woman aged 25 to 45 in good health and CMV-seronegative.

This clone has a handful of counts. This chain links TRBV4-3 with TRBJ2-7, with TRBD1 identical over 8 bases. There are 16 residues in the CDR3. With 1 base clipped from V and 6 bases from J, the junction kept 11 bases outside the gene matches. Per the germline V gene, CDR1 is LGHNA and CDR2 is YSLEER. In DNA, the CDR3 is TGCGCCAGCAGCCAAGGAGGAATCGGGACAGGAAGCGAGCAGTACTTC. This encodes CASSQGGIGTGSEQYF.

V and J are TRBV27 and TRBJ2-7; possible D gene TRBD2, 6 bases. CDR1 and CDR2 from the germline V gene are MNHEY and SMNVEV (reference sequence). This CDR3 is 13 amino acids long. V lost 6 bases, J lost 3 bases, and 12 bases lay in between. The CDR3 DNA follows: TGTGCCAGCAGCCGGGACGGGGGCTACGAGCAGTACTTC. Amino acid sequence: CASSRDGGYEQYF.

The CDR3 loop reads CASSLVPGTYEQYF. The CDR3 nucleotides read TGTGCCAGCAGCTTGGTCCCAGGAACCTACGAGCAGTACTTC. The V call is TRBV5-5, the J call TRBJ2-7, with no clear D. The CDR3 contains 14 residues. Trimming shortened V by 0 bases and J by 2 bases, and 9 bases separated the two germline ends. From germline, CDR1 is SGHKS and CDR2 YYEKEE (reference sequence).

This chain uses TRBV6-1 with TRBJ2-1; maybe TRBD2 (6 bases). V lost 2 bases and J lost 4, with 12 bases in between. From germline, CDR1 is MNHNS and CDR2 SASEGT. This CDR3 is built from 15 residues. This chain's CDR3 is CASSESQEGYNEQFF. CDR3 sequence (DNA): TGTGCCAGCAGTGAATCGCAGGAGGGGTACAATGAGCAGTTCTTC.

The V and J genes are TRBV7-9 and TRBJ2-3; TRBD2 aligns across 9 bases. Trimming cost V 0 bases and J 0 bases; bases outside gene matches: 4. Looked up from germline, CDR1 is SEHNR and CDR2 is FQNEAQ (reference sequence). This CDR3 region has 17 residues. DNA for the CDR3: TGTGCCAGCAGCTTAGCGCCCACTAGCGGGAGCACAGATACGCAGTATTTT. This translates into CASSLAPTSGSTDTQYF.

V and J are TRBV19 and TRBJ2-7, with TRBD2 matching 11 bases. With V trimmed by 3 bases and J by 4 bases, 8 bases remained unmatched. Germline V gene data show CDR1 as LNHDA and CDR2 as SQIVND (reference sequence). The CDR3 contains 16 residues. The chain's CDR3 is CASSIRLAGGVYEQYF. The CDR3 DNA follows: TGTGCCAGTAGTATTCGGCTAGCGGGAGGTGTTTACGAGCAGTACTTC.

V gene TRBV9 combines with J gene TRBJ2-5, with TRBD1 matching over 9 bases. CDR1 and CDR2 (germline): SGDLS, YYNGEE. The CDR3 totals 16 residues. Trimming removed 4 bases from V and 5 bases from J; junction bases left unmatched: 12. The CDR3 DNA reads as TGTGCCAGCAGCACACCTCTACAGGGGGCAGGGGAGACCCAGTACTTC. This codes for CASSTPLQGAGETQYF.

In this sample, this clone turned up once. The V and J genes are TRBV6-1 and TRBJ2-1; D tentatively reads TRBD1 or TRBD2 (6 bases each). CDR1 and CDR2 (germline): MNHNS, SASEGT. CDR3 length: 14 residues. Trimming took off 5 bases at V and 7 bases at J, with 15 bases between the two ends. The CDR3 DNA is TGTGCCAGCAGTCCTGGGGGGCTATGGAATGAGCAGTTCTTC. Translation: CASSPGGLWNEQFF.

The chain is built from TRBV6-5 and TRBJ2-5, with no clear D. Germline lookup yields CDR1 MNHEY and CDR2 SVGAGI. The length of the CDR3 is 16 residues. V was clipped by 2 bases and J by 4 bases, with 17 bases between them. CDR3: CASSYRSVRAGETQYF. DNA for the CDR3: TGTGCCAGCAGTTACAGGAGTGTTAGGGCAGGAGAGACCCAGTACTTC.

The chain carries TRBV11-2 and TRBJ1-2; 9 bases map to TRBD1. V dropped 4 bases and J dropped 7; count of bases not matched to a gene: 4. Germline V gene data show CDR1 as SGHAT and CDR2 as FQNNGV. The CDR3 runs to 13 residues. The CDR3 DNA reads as TGTGCCAGCAGCTCCCGACAGGGGGGTGGCTACACCTTC. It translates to CASSSRQGGGYTF.

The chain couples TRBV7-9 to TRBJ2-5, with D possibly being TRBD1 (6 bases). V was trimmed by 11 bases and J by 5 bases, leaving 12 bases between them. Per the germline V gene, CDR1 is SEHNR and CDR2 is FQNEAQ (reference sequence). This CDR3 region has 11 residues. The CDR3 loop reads CASTGLETQYF. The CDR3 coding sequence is TGTGCCTCCACAGGGCTGGAGACCCAGTACTTC.

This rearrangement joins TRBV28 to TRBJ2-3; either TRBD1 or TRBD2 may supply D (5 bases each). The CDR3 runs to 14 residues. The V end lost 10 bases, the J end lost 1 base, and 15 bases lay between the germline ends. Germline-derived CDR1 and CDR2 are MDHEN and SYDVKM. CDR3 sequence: CATSTGPRTDTQYF. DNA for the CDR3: TGTGCCACGTCGACGGGACCCCGCACAGATACGCAGTATTTT.

DNA for the CDR3: TGTGCCAGCAGGGGGTCAGAGCAGTACTTC. It is translated as CASRGSEQYF. The V call is TRBV27, the J call TRBJ2-7; the D is unclear. This CDR3 comprises 10 residues. The germline gives CDR1 MNHEY, CDR2 SMNVEV (reference sequence). Deletions cut 6 bases from V and 7 bases from J, with 7 bases between.

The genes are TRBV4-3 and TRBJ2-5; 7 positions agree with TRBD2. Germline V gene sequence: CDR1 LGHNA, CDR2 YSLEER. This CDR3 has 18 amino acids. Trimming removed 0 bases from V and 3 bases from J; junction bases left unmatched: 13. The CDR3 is CASSQEFLGGRDEETQYF. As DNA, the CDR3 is TGCGCCAGCAGCCAAGAGTTTCTGGGGGGGAGGGACGAAGAGACCCAGTACTTC.

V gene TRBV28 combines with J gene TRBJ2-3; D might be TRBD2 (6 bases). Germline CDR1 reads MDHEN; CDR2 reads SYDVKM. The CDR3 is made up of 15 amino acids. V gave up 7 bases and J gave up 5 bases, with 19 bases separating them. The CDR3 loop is CASNPSGVGGDTQYF. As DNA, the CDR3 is TGTGCCAGCAACCCCTCGGGGGTTGGGGGAGATACGCAGTATTTT. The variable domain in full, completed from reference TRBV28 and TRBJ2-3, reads DVKVTQSSRYLVKRTGEKVFLECVQDMDHENMFWYRQDPGLGLRLIYFSYDVKMKEKGDIPEGYSVSREKKERFSLILESASTNQTSMYLCASNPSGVGGDTQYFGPGTRLTVL.

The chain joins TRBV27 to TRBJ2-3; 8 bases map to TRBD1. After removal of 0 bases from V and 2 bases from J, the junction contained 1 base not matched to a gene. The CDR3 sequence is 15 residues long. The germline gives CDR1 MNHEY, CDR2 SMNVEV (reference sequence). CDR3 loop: CASSLSRGLTDTQYF. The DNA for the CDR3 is TGTGCCAGCAGTTTATCCAGGGGGCTCACAGATACGCAGTATTTT.

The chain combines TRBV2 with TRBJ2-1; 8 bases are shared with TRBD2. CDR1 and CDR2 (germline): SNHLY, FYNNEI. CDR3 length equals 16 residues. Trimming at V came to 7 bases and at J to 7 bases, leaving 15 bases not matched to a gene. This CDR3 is CASTREGGTRSNEQFF. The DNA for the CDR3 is TGTGCCAGCACTCGAGAAGGCGGGACTAGGTCTAATGAGCAGTTCTTC.

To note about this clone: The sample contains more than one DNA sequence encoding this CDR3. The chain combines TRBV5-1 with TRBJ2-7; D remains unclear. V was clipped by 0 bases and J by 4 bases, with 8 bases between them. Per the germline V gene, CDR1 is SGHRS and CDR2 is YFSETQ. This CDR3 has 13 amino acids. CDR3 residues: CASSLARDYEQYF. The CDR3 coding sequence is TGCGCCAGCAGCTTGGCTCGCGATTACGAGCAGTACTTC. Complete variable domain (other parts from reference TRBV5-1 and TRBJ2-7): KAGVTQTPRYLIKTRGQQVTLSCSPISGHRSVSWYQQTPGQGLQFLFEYFSETQRNKGNFPGRFSGRQFSNSRSEMNVSTLELGDSALYLCASSLARDYEQYFGPGTRLTVT.

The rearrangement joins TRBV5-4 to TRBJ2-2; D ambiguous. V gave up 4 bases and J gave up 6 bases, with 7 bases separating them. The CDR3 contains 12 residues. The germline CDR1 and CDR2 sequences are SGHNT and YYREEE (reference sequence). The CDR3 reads CASSLPPGELFF. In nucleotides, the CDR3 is TGTGCCAGCAGCCTTCCCCCCGGGGAGCTGTTTTTT. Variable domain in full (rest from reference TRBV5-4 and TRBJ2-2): ETGVTQSPTHLIKTRGQQVTLRCSSQSGHNTVSWYQQALGQGPQFIFQYYREEENGRGNFPPRFSGLQFPNYSSELNVNALELDDSALYLCASSLPPGELFFGEGSRLTVL.

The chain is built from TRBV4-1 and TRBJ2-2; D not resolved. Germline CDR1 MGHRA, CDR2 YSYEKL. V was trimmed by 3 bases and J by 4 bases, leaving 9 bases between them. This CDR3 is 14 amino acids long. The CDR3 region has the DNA TGCGCCAGCAGCCATCCGGACGGCACCGGGGAGCTGTTTTTT. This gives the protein CASSHPDGTGELFF.

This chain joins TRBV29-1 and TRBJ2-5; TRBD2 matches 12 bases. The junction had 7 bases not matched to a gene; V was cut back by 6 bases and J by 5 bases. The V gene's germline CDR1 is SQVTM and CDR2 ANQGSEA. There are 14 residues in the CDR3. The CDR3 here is CSVVGLAGLETQYF. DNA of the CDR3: TGCAGCGTGGTGGGACTAGCGGGTTTGGAGACCCAGTACTTC.

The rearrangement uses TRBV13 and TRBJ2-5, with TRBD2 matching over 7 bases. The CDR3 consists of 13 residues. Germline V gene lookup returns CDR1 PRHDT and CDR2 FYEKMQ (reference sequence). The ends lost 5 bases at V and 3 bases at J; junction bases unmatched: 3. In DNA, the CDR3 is TGTGCCAGCAGCCCCCTAGCGGAAGAGACCCAGTACTTC. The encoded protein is CASSPLAEETQYF.

CDR3 nucleotide sequence: TGCGCCAGCAGCCAGGGACAGGGCTATGGCTACACCTTC. Translating gives CASSQGQGYGYTF. The genes are TRBV4-1 and TRBJ1-2, with 9 bases lining up with TRBD1. With 3 bases clipped from V and 4 bases from J, the junction kept 0 bases outside the gene matches. This CDR3 has 13 amino acids. Germline-derived CDR1 and CDR2 are MGHRA and YSYEKL.

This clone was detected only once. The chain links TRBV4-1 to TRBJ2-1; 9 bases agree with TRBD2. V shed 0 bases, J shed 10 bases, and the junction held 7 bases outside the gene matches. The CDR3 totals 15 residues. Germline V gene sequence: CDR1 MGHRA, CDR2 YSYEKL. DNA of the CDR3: TGCGCCAGCAGCCAAGATGCGGGACTAGCCTTAGAGCAGTTCTTC. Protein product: CASSQDAGLALEQFF.